The 21 T cell receptor beta chains presented below share a single source sample, sequenced in a study of human T cells and chemical hapten exposure (dated by TCRdb to the early 2020s). Libraries were made using RACE. Sequenced using a NextSeq 500. Using fastp at Q25 and MiXCR, TCRdb reprocessed the public reads and kept productive beta chains. When rows share a CDR3 protein, they turn into one entry using the most common DNA and genes. This sample has around 300,000 distinct CDR3 sequences in its table, and 4.5% to 7% of those were observed once. The top ten hold over 6.5% of the sample. The time point label of this sample denotes: pre-sensitization, week 0. The label giving this sample's treatment or condition can be read as: therapeutic diphenylcyclopropenone sensitization with weekly scalp DPC. Sample: whole blood, taken in connection with sensitization to the hapten diphenylcyclopropenone (DPC). These receptors originate from a woman between 18 and 29 years old with alopecia areata. Some clones in this sample may be carry-over from other donors' samples.

This clonotype was detected only a few times. The genes are TRBV6-2 or TRBV6-3 and TRBJ2-7, with 7 positions matching TRBD2. This CDR3 is 17 amino acids long. The germline V gene encodes CDR1 MNHEY and CDR2 SVGEGT. The trim removed 0 bases at V and 5 bases at J, leaving 13 bases unmatched. The CDR3 sequence is CASSYSFPYERGHEQYF. In DNA, the CDR3 is TGTGCCAGCAGTTACTCGTTTCCTTACGAGCGGGGCCACGAGCAGTACTTC.

This clonotype has ten or more counts. The CDR3 region is CASSTGQGTGELFF. CDR3 coding DNA: TGTGCCAGCAGTACCGGACAGGGGACCGGGGAGCTGTTTTTT. The J gene is TRBJ2-2, the V gene TRBV6-1, with 9 bases aligning to TRBD1. The trim removed 5 bases at V and 5 bases at J, leaving 3 bases unmatched. Germline loops: CDR1 MNHNS, CDR2 SASEGT. The CDR3 has 14 amino acids.

V and J are TRBV12-3 or TRBV12-4 and TRBJ1-6; tentatively, D is TRBD1 (6 bases). The V and J ends lost 7 bases and 2 bases respectively, with 12 bases between them. This CDR3 contains 15 residues. DNA for the CDR3: TGTGCCAGCACAACAGGGTCCGCCTATAATTCACCCCTCCACTTT. This sequence encodes CASTTGSAYNSPLHF.

This clonotype was seen at least ten times. J is TRBJ1-2 and V is TRBV29-1, with D tentatively TRBD1 (5 bases). The ends were cut back, 1 base at V and 4 bases at J, with 10 bases in the middle. The CDR3 consists of 13 residues. Germline CDR1 SQVTM, CDR2 ANQGSEA. CDR3 nucleotide sequence: TGCAGCGTTGAAGTCAGGGAAGGCTATGGCTACACCTTC. Its translation: CSVEVREGYGYTF.

This clonotype was seen a handful of times. This sequence joins TRBV18 and TRBJ2-7; TRBD1 matches 9 bases. The CDR3 runs 16 residues. The V and J ends lost 5 bases and 3 bases, in that order; junction bases with no gene match: 11. CDR1 KGHSH and CDR2 LQKENI come from the germline V gene. CDR3 in DNA: TGTGCCAGCTCATCCCTGGGACAGGGAAGAAGCTACGAGCAGTACTTC. Translated: CASSSLGQGRSYEQYF.

This clonotype was recorded a few times. The V and J genes are TRBV11-1 and TRBJ2-3; D gene uncertain. Trimming cost V 8 bases and J 6 bases, with 15 bases left between them. Germline values: CDR1 SGHAT, CDR2 FQDESV (reference sequence). The CDR3 length is 13 residues. CDR3 sequence reads: CASSVSRRDTQYF. The CDR3 region has the DNA TGTGCCAGCTCAGTAAGCCGAAGGGATACGCAGTATTTT.

The CDR3 coding sequence is TGTGCCAGCAGTGAATCGAGGAGGGACACATCACCCCTCCACTTT. It yields the protein CASSESRRDTSPLHF. The chain employs TRBV6-1 and TRBJ1-6; tentatively, D is TRBD1 (6 bases). This CDR3 is built from 15 residues. Trimming cost V 2 bases and J 10 bases, with 15 bases left between them. Germline assignment: CDR1 MNHNS and CDR2 SASEGT.

This clonotype was counted once. The junction departs from germline at one end; a sequencing error may be responsible. The CDR3 region has the DNA TGTGACAGCAGTAATGAGATGAACACTGAAGCTTTCTTT. Encoded protein: CDSSNEMNTEAFF. The gene calls are TRBV6-2 or TRBV6-3 and TRBJ1-1; D remains unclear. The germline CDR1 and CDR2 sequences are MNHEY and SVGEGT. This CDR3 has 13 amino acids.

This clonotype was seen a few times. The rearrangement joins TRBV12-3 or TRBV12-4 to TRBJ2-7; TRBD1 is a possible D gene (5 bases). The CDR3 loop spans 12 amino acids. The V end was cut by 0 bases, the J end by 6 bases, with 6 bases between. The CDR3 sequence is CASSLARVEQYF. In nucleotides, the CDR3 is TGTGCCAGCAGTTTAGCCAGGGTCGAGCAGTACTTC.

This clonotype was seen a few times. The J gene is TRBJ2-3, the V gene TRBV28; TRBD1 matches at 9 bases. Germline-derived CDR1 and CDR2 are MDHEN and SYDVKM. The CDR3 spans 15 residues. With 3 bases clipped from V and 2 bases from J, the junction kept 3 bases outside the gene matches. The CDR3 region is CASSLDRGITDTQYF. The CDR3 bases are TGTGCCAGCAGTTTGGACAGGGGTATCACAGATACGCAGTATTTT.

The chain employs TRBV7-8 and TRBJ1-5; D gene uncertain. The CDR3 sequence is 17 residues long. Germline assignment: CDR1 SGHVS and CDR2 FQNEAQ. V was cut by 0 bases and J by 1 base, with 13 bases left in between. The CDR3 DNA follows: TGTGCCAGCAGCTTAGCGAGGGTTCCTGGGAGCAATCAGCCCCAGCATTTT. Protein product: CASSLARVPGSNQPQHF.

This clonotype appeared many times. The chain is built from TRBV29-1 and TRBJ2-7; D is possibly TRBD1 (6 bases). The CDR3 is 13 amino acids. Trimming stripped 0 bases from V and 4 bases from J, with 10 bases between. The V gene's germline CDR1 is SQVTM and CDR2 ANQGSEA. The CDR3 DNA reads TGCAGCGTTGAAGATCCCGACAGGTACGAGCAGTACTTC. Protein: CSVEDPDRYEQYF.

This clonotype appeared many times. The chain combines TRBV11-3 with TRBJ2-5, with D unclear. The germline V gene has CDR1 SGHNT and CDR2 YENEEA. The CDR3 length is 13 residues. V was trimmed by 5 bases and J by 3 bases, leaving 10 bases between them. CDR3 region: CASSPPWEETQYF. The CDR3 coding sequence is TGTGCCAGCAGCCCTCCATGGGAAGAGACCCAGTACTTC.

This rearrangement joins TRBV27 to TRBJ2-2, with 10 bases matching TRBD1. Germline CDR1 reads MNHEY; CDR2 reads SMNVEV (reference sequence). This CDR3 is 15 amino acids long. J lost 7 bases, V lost 6 bases, and 8 bases had no gene match. This chain's CDR3 is CASREWTGGSGELFF. In nucleotides, the CDR3 is TGTGCCAGCAGGGAATGGACAGGGGGTAGCGGGGAGCTGTTTTTT.

This clonotype was detected a few times. The gene calls are TRBV12-1 and TRBJ2-1; TRBD2, the D gene given by the table, was not confirmed from the DNA. TRBV12-1 is marked as a pseudogene. CDR3 length: 13 residues. The CDR3 sequence: CASSFGGPSLPLF. The DNA of the CDR3 is TGTGCCAGCAGCTTTGGGGGACCCTCCCTTCCGCTCTTC.

In this sample, this clonotype turned up a few times. V gene TRBV6-6 combines with J gene TRBJ2-7; 9 bases align to TRBD1. V trimming: 7 bases; J trimming: 7 bases; junction bases outside the gene matches: 11. This CDR3 is built from 14 residues. The germline V gene has CDR1 MNHNY and CDR2 SVGAGI (reference sequence). The CDR3 DNA reads as TGTGCCAGCATCTTCACTCTGGACAGGGGAGAGCAGTACTTC. Translating gives CASIFTLDRGEQYF.

This clonotype was recorded many times. DNA of the CDR3: TGTGCCAGCACCGTGAGCTCTGGGGCCAACGTCCTGACTTTC. Translated: CASTVSSGANVLTF. V usage is TRBV27 and J usage is TRBJ2-6; D is unclear. V dropped 7 bases and J dropped 0 bases, with 7 bases sitting between them. In germline, CDR1 is MNHEY, CDR2 SMNVEV (reference sequence). The CDR3 covers 14 residues. Together with reference TRBV27 and TRBJ2-6, the CDR3 gives the full variable domain: EAQVTQNPRYLITVTGKKLTVTCSQNMNHEYMSWYRQDPGLGLRQIYYSMNVEVTDKGDVPEGYKVSRKEKRNFPLILESPSPNQTSLYFCASTVSSGANVLTFGAGSRLTVL.

The chain uses TRBV7-9 and TRBJ2-5, with D tentatively TRBD2 (6 bases). The germline V and J ends were trimmed by 1 base and 6 bases, with 9 bases remaining between them. Germline loops: CDR1 SEHNR, CDR2 FQNEAQ (reference sequence). CDR3 length: 13 residues. The CDR3 loop is CASSLVGGKTQYF. The CDR3 DNA is TGTGCCAGCAGCTTAGTCGGGGGAAAGACCCAGTACTTC.

This clonotype was seen a few times. The rearrangement joins TRBV12-3 or TRBV12-4 to TRBJ2-7; no firm D call. Trimming removed 5 bases at V and 3 bases at J, with 8 bases between. The CDR3 is made up of 12 amino acids. This CDR3 reads CASSRSNYEQYF. In DNA form, the CDR3 reads TGTGCCAGCAGTAGGTCGAACTACGAGCAGTACTTC.

This clonotype was observed a handful of times. The genes are TRBV7-2 and TRBJ2-5; TRBD1 aligns across 7 bases. CDR3 size: 15 residues. J lost 3 bases, V lost 4 bases, and 8 bases had no gene match. CDR1 and CDR2 (germline): SGHTA, FQGNSA. CDR3 in amino acids: CASSSWTGLEETQYF. The CDR3 nucleotides are TGTGCCAGCAGCTCCTGGACAGGCTTGGAAGAGACCCAGTACTTC.

The chain employs TRBV6-5 and TRBJ2-7, with D possibly matching TRBD1 (5 bases). V shed 6 bases and J shed 4 bases, with 13 bases lying between them. There are 13 residues in the CDR3. Germline CDR1 is MNHEY and CDR2 is SVGAGI. CDR3 coding DNA: TGTGCCAGCAGAAGAACAGGTTTTTACGAGCAGTACTTC. As protein: CASRRTGFYEQYF.